What follows are 17 T cell receptor beta chains derived from one specimen sequenced in a study of tissue T cells after allogeneic stem cell transplantation. Time point here: mouse harvest day 7 after allogeneic transplant. Mouse grafts combined 10^7 T-cell-depleted bone marrow cells with 10^6 splenic CD5+ T cells. Assay: immunoSEQ multiplex PCR; the TCRdb copy retains only in-frame clones and omits some. Among around 7,700 clones, about 50% were seen once, and the ten largest hold roughly 4.9%. Sequences were obtained from gut tissue. These receptors came from a female BALB/c mouse given C57BL/6 T cells with graft-versus-host disease after an allogeneic hematopoietic cell transplant.

Comment on this clone: Here the gene names and germline are mouse. Coverage ceases 1 residue before the CDR3 finishes, and the germline J gene fills in the end. This chain joins TRBV13-3 and TRBJ1-2; no clear D. The CDR3 loop spans 14 amino acids. Germline V gene sequence: CDR1 NNHDY, CDR2 SYVADS. V was trimmed by 2 bases and J by 0 bases, leaving 8 bases between them. The CDR3 loop reads CASSEAGSNSDYTF. The CDR3 DNA, read in part, is TGTGCCAGCAGTGAAGCAGGTTCAAACTCCGACTACACC.

Comment on this clone: All gene names here are mouse names. The DNA ends 1 residue before the CDR3 does, and the rest of the CDR3 is filled in from the germline J gene. This sequence joins TRBV23 and TRBJ2-5; TRBD2 is taken as the D call from the table, unchecked against the DNA. The CDR3 has 14 residues. Germline CDR1 is KGHTA and CDR2 is FQNQQP. The CDR3 sequence: CSSSTWGDQDTQYF. CDR3 DNA, as far as it was read: TGCTCCAGCAGTACCTGGGGGGATCAAGACACCCAGTAC. The full variable domain, its missing parts supplied by reference TRBV23 and TRBJ2-5, is DAAVTQKPRYLIKMKGQEAEMKCIPEKGHTAVFWYQQKQSKELKFLIYFQNQQPLDQIDMVKERFSAVCPSSSLCSLGIRTCEAEDSALYLCSSSTWGDQDTQYFGPGTRLLVL.

This clone was picked up a small number of times. Gene names are the mouse ones. The CDR3 DNA, read in part, is TGTGCTAGCAGTCCGACAAACACAGAAGTCTTC. This translates into CASSPTNTEVF. The whole CDR3 protein is CASSPTNTEVFF. The rearrangement joins TRBV29 to TRBJ1-1; D is ambiguous. The read gets to within 1 residue of the CDR3 end, and the germline J gene fills in the rest. Trimming removed 5 bases at V and 0 bases at J, with 4 bases between. The germline V gene encodes CDR1 MSHET and CDR2 SYDVDS. CDR3 length: 12 amino acids. Looking up the rest from reference TRBV29 and TRBJ1-1 gives the full variable domain: DMKVTQMPRYLIKRMGENVLLECGQDMSHETMYWYRQDPGLGLQLIYISYDVDSNSEGDIPKGYRVSRKKREHFSLILDSAKTNQTSVYFCASSPTNTEVFFGKGTRLTVV.

Points on this clone: Genes and germline are mouse. The CDR3 extends 1 residue past the end of the read, so its final part is completed from the germline J gene. The chain recombines TRBV26 with TRBJ2-3; TRBD1 might be the D (5 bases). CDR3 length: 14 residues. Trimming stripped 5 bases from V and 0 bases from J, with 9 bases between. CDR1 is KGHPV and CDR2 is FQNQEV in the germline V gene (reference sequence). CDR3 region: CASSDSFSAETLYF. The covered CDR3 bases are TGTGCCAGCAGTGACAGCTTTAGTGCAGAAACGCTGTAT.

This clone was detected once. Gene names are mouse gene names. Partial CDR3 DNA: TGTGCCAGCAGTTTCACTGGGGGGGCGCTCGACACCCAGTAC. It is translated as CASSFTGGALDTQY. The complete CDR3 sequence is CASSFTGGALDTQYF. The chain joins TRBV19 to TRBJ2-5; 11 positions match TRBD2. Read sequence stops 1 residue before the CDR3 end, and the germline J gene provides the missing end. CDR1 and CDR2 from the germline V gene are FNHDT and SITEND (reference sequence). This CDR3 region has 15 residues. V was clipped by 4 bases and J by 6 bases; unmatched bases: 7.

As concerns this clone: Gene names are mouse gene names. Coverage ceases 1 residue before the CDR3 finishes, and the germline J gene fills in the end. The chain combines TRBV19 with TRBJ2-4, with D maybe TRBD1 (6 bases). CDR1 and CDR2 (germline): FNHDT, SITEND (reference sequence). V lost 4 bases to trimming and J lost 0 bases, with 9 bases between them. CDR3 size: 14 residues. Here the CDR3 reads CASSRDNSQNTLYF. CDR3 DNA, as far as it was read: TGTGCCAGCAGTCGGGACAATAGTCAAAACACCTTGTAC.

Points on this clone: All gene names here are mouse names. Coverage ceases 1 residue before the CDR3 finishes, and the germline J gene fills in the end. V usage is TRBV5 and J usage is TRBJ2-5; 8 nucleotides match TRBD2. With 0 bases clipped from V and 6 bases from J, the junction kept 2 bases outside the gene matches. The CDR3 is made up of 14 amino acids. The germline V gene has CDR1 LGHNA and CDR2 YNLKQL (reference sequence). The CDR3 loop reads CASSQDHWGDTQYF. The covered CDR3 bases are TGTGCCAGCAGCCAAGATCACTGGGGGGACACCCAGTAC.

Only a few counts were recorded for this clone. The genes are named according to mouse. From the germline J gene comes the end of the CDR3, since the read stops 1 residue before it. V usage is TRBV5 and J usage is TRBJ2-7; 11 bases fit TRBD2. The V segment lost 0 bases and the J segment 7 bases; nucleotides outside the gene matches: 2. The CDR3 runs to 14 residues. The germline V gene has CDR1 LGHNA and CDR2 YNLKQL (reference sequence). CDR3 bases read: TGTGCCAGCAGCCAAGAACTGGGGGGGCGGGAACAGTAC. It is translated as CASSQELGGREQY. The CDR3 in full is CASSQELGGREQYF.

A word on this clone: The gene symbols are mouse symbols. The read stops 1 residue short of the end of the CDR3; the missing end is completed from the germline J gene. V usage is TRBV24 and J usage is TRBJ1-3, with D unclear. Germline loops: CDR1 KGHTA, CDR2 FRNEEI. Between the trimmed V and J ends, which lost 4 bases and 0 bases, there was a span of 7 bases. The CDR3 has 14 amino acids. CDR3: CASSPDISGNTLYF. The CDR3 bases that were read are TGTGCCAGCAGTCCCGACATTTCTGGAAATACGCTCTAT.

Of note for this clone: Gene names refer to mouse genes. The CDR3 region is CSSRPDSAETLYF. The sequenced part of the CDR3 DNA is TGCTCCAGCAGACCCGACAGTGCAGAAACGCTGTAT. The chain combines TRBV23 with TRBJ2-3. Coverage ceases 1 residue before the CDR3 finishes, and the germline J gene fills in the end. Germline CDR1 is KGHTA and CDR2 is FQNQQP. The CDR3 length is 13 residues.

This clone was observed a few times. Gene names follow the mouse nomenclature. Read data end 1 residue before the CDR3 end; the end is taken from the germline J gene. The chain is built from TRBV3 and TRBJ1-3; D gene ambiguous. V was pared by 4 bases and J by 3 bases, with 4 bases between. The CDR3 has 12 amino acids. Germline V gene sequence: CDR1 SNHLY, CDR2 FYNGKV (reference sequence). This chain's CDR3 is CASSSGGNTLYF. The CDR3 bases that were read are TGTGCCAGCAGCTCCGGTGGAAATACGCTCTAT. The full variable domain, completed using reference TRBV3 and TRBJ1-3, is GPKVLQIPSHQIIDMGQMVTLNCDPVSNHLYFYWYKQILGQQMEFLVNFYNGKVMEKSKLFKDQFSVERPDGSYFTLKIQPTALEDSAVYFCASSSGGNTLYFGEGSRLIVV.

Remarks on this clone: The genes and germline here are from mouse. The CDR3 extends 1 residue past the end of the read, so its final part is completed from the germline J gene. The chain joins TRBV2 to TRBJ1-4; TRBD1 matches 8 bases. Trimming removed 0 bases from V and 2 bases from J; junction bases left unmatched: 2. The CDR3 sequence is 16 residues long. Looked up from germline, CDR1 is LGHNA and CDR2 is YSYQKL. CDR3 in amino acids: CASSQDHRGSNERLFF. The sequenced CDR3 bases are TGTGCCAGCAGCCAAGATCACAGGGGGTCCAACGAAAGATTATTT.

Remarks on this clone: All gene names here are mouse names. With the read ending 1 residue before the CDR3 end, the germline J gene is used to fill in that end. The chain combines TRBV26 with TRBJ2-7; D may be TRBD1 (5 bases). V lost 6 bases and J 4 bases, leaving 10 bases between the germline ends. The CDR3 totals 12 residues. CDR1 is KGHPV and CDR2 is FQNQEV in the germline V gene (reference sequence). CDR3 region: CASSLTDYEQYF. The CDR3 DNA, read in part, is TGTGCCAGCAGCCTGACAGATTATGAACAGTAC.

This clone has more than one count but fewer than ten. Gene names are mouse gene names. The CDR3 goes on 1 residue after the read ends, and that part is filled in from the germline J gene. This rearrangement joins TRBV26 to TRBJ1-2; 7 positions match TRBD1. J was trimmed by 0 bases and V by 6 bases; bases with no gene match: 4. Germline V gene data show CDR1 as KGHPV and CDR2 as FQNQEV (reference sequence). CDR3 size: 14 residues. The CDR3 DNA, read in part, is TGTGCCAGCAGCCGGGACAGTACAAACTCCGACTACACC. Translation gives CASSRDSTNSDYT. The full CDR3 sequence reads CASSRDSTNSDYTF.

This clone was picked up a small number of times. The listed genes are named as in mouse. The read ends 1 residue before the CDR3 terminus; that terminus is restored from the germline J gene. V usage is TRBV26 and J usage is TRBJ1-6, with D uncertain. TRBJ1-6 is an ORF, with its function uncertain. Germline loops: CDR1 KGHPV, CDR2 FQNQEV (reference sequence). The CDR3 has 13 residues. V was clipped by 2 bases and J by 7 bases, with 6 bases between them. The CDR3 loop reads CASSLTENSPLYF. The part of the CDR3 DNA that was read is TGTGCCAGCAGTCTGACAGAAAATTCGCCCCTCTAC.

A remark on this clone: Each gene name is a mouse one. The read halts 1 residue ahead of the CDR3 end, with the missing end drawn from the germline J gene. This sequence joins TRBV1 and TRBJ2-7; TRBD1 is a possible D gene (5 bases). Germline CDR1 NSQYPW, CDR2 LRSPGD (reference sequence). There are 13 residues in the CDR3. Trimming left V 0 bases short and J 7 bases short, with 10 bases between. CDR3 region: CTCSADRAGEQYF. CDR3 DNA (partial): TGCACCTGCAGTGCAGACAGGGCGGGGGAACAGTAC.

This clone was seen a handful of times. Genes and germline come from the mouse. The read terminates 1 residue before the CDR3 end, so the remaining end is supplied by the germline J gene. V usage is TRBV4 and J usage is TRBJ2-7; maybe TRBD1 (6 bases). Germline V lookup: CDR1 LGHDT, CDR2 YNNKQL (reference sequence). Deletions cut 5 bases from V and 6 bases from J, with 8 bases between. The CDR3 extends over 11 amino acids. Partial CDR3 DNA: TGTGCCAGCAGCCACAGGGTTGAACAGTAC. Its protein product is CASSHRVEQY. The whole CDR3 protein reads CASSHRVEQYF.